Listed below are T cell receptor beta chains from one sample, sequenced in a study of cytomegalovirus exposure and HLA in healthy donors. Using immunoSEQ multiplex PCR, the repertoire was profiled, and TCRdb retains in-frame clones only, with some absent. The repertoire includes about 300,000 clones, 75% to 90% of them detected once, and roughly 4% sits in the top ten. The specimen was PBMCs. The origin of the receptors is a man aged 35 to 55 in good health and CMV-seropositive. Both conserved end residues are part of each CDR3. D genes are given only for firm matches. Size is stated for part of the rows, as once, few or many counts, or as a class when the clone is expanded.

15,.,TRBJ1-1,TRBV6-6,.,TGTGCCAGCAGTTACTCGGGCCTTCGGAACACTGAAGCTTTCTTT,CASSYSGLRNTEAFF
17,TRBD2,TRBJ2-7,TRBV4-3,.,TGCGCCAGCAGCCAAGCAGGCCTTTCTAGCGGGTCCTACGAGCAGTACTTC,CASSQAGLSSGSYEQYF
14,TRBD2,TRBJ2-7,TRBV5-1,.,TGCGCCAGCAGACCTAGCGGGAGCCCCTACGAGCAGTACTTC,CASRPSGSPYEQYF
15,TRBD1,TRBJ2-7,TRBV11-2,.,TGTGCCAGCGCCGCGACAGGGGAATCCCCCCACGAGCAGTACTTC,CASAATGESPHEQYF
16,TRBD1,TRBJ1-1,TRBV7-8,once,TGTGCCAGCAGCTTAGCGGTCCCGGGACAGGGTGCTGAAGCTTTCTTT,CASSLAVPGQGAEAFF
12,TRBD1,TRBJ2-1,TRBV7-9,.,TGTTCCAGCAGCTGGACAGGGAATGAGCAGTTCTTC,CSSSWTGNEQFF
17,TRBD2,TRBJ2-3,TRBV11-2,once,TGTGCCAGCAGCTTAGGACTAGCGGGAGAGGGCACAGATACGCAGTATTTT,CASSLGLAGEGTDTQYF
13,.,TRBJ1-1,TRBV27,.,TGTGCCAGCAGTTTATCCAAGAACACTGAAGCTTTCTTT,CASSLSKNTEAFF
13,.,TRBJ1-4,TRBV28,.,TGTGCCAGCAGTTCCGGGGGGCAGGGAAAACTGTTTTTT,CASSSGGQGKLFF
12,TRBD1,TRBJ1-2,TRBV5-6,.,TGTGCCAGCAGCCCGTCAGGGGGAGGCTACACCTTC,CASSPSGGGYTF
16,TRBD1,TRBJ2-2,TRBV19,.,TGTGCCAGTAGTAGGGTGGGGACAGGGATTGTCGGGGAGCTGTTTTTT,CASSRVGTGIVGELFF
15,TRBD1,TRBJ1-2,TRBV13,.,TGTGCCAGCAGCTTAGGGGACAGGGGGCTTCATGGCTACACCTTC,CASSLGDRGLHGYTF
15,TRBD2,TRBJ2-3,TRBV7-9,.,TGTGCCAGCAGCTTAGATCTAGCGGGAGTAGATACGCAGTATTTT,CASSLDLAGVDTQYF
16,TRBD2,TRBJ2-1,TRBV4-3,once,TGCGCCAGCAGCCAAGATCGACTAGCGGGAGAGAATGAGCAGTTCTTC,CASSQDRLAGENEQFF
14,TRBD1,TRBJ2-7,TRBV18,.,TGTGCCAGCTCACCAAGGGACAGGGGCTACGAGCAGTACTTC,CASSPRDRGYEQYF
15,TRBD1,TRBJ2-2,TRBV6-5,.,TGTGCCAGCAGTCGTTGGACAGGGGGCTTCGGGGAGCTGTTTTTT,CASSRWTGGFGELFF
14,.,TRBJ1-1,TRBV7-9,.,TGTGCCAGCAGCTTGGCAGGGTCGTACACTGAAGCTTTCTTT,CASSLAGSYTEAFF
16,.,TRBJ2-7,TRBV4-3,.,TGCGCCAGCAGCCAAGATTCCGGGGTTTTCAGCTACGAGCAGTACTTC,CASSQDSGVFSYEQYF
14,.,TRBJ1-1,TRBV7-9,.,TGTGCCAGCAGCTTAGACCCAGGGATGACTGAAGCTTTCTTT,CASSLDPGMTEAFF
18,.,TRBJ1-4,TRBV4-1,.,TGCGCCAGCAGCCAAGGTTTCCCCCCATTTGCAACTAATGAAAAACTGTTTTTT,CASSQGFPPFATNEKLFF
13,.,TRBJ1-2,TRBV14,.,TGTGCCAGCAGCCAAGGCCAGACATATGGCTACACCTTC,CASSQGQTYGYTF
15,.,TRBJ1-1,TRBV5-6,.,TGTGCCAGCAGCTTGGAGGAATACCCGCGGGCTGAAGCTTTCTTT,CASSLEEYPRAEAFF
14,.,TRBJ2-1,TRBV5-1,.,TGCGCCAGCAGCCTAGGACTGCTGGGCAATGAGCAGTTCTTC,CASSLGLLGNEQFF
14,.,TRBJ1-1,TRBV7-9,.,TGTGCCAGCAGCTTACTAGACGAGGACACTGAAGCTTTCTTT,CASSLLDEDTEAFF
14,.,TRBJ1-1,TRBV25-1,.,TGTGCCAGCAATTCAGGGGTCATGAACACTGAAGCTTTCTTT,CASNSGVMNTEAFF
15,TRBD1,TRBJ2-3,TRBV2,.,TGTGCCAGCAGGTACGGGACAGGCGGCACAGATACGCAGTATTTT,CASRYGTGGTDTQYF
14,TRBD1,TRBJ2-7,TRBV6-1,.,TGTGCCAGCAGGGCGGGACAGGGGGTCTACGAGCAGTACTTC,CASRAGQGVYEQYF
16,.,TRBJ2-1,TRBV11-3,once,TGTGCCAGCAGCTTTGGCAGGGGCGGCTCCTACAATGAGCAGTTCTTC,CASSFGRGGSYNEQFF
16,TRBD2,TRBJ2-3,TRBV11-2,.,TGTGCCAGCAGCTTATACGGGACTAGCGGCACAGATACGCAGTATTTT,CASSLYGTSGTDTQYF
13,TRBD1,TRBJ1-1,TRBV30,.,TGTGCCTGGAGTGTTACAGGGGGGACTGAAGCTTTCTTT,CAWSVTGGTEAFF
13,.,TRBJ2-1,TRBV4-3,.,TGCGCCAGCAGCCAAGATAGCCTGGGTGAGCAGTTCTTC,CASSQDSLGEQFF
15,TRBD2,TRBJ2-1,TRBV11-1,.,TGTGCCAGCAGCCCCGGGACTAGCTCATCCAATGAGCAGTTCTTC,CASSPGTSSSNEQFF
13,.,TRBJ1-1,TRBV18,once,TGTGCCAGCTCCCGAACAGAGAACACTGAAGCTTTCTTT,CASSRTENTEAFF
15,.,TRBJ1-5,TRBV6-6,.,TGTGCCAGCAGGGACAACGCAGGGATGCATCAGCCCCAGCATTTT,CASRDNAGMHQPQHF
14,TRBD1,TRBJ1-2,TRBV2,.,TGTGCCAGCACCCAAGGGGGGACAGGGGATGGCTACACCTTC,CASTQGGTGDGYTF
15,TRBD1,TRBJ1-5,TRBV10-3,.,TGTGCCATCAGCAAAACAGGGGAGGCCGATCAGCCCCAGCATTTT,CAISKTGEADQPQHF
22,TRBD2,TRBJ2-2,TRBV23-1,once,TGCGCCAGCAGTCAATCACCCTTAGCGGGAGTTCCGTCTTGCGCTGACACCGGGGAGCTGTTTTTT,CASSQSPLAGVPSCADTGELFF
15,TRBD1,TRBJ1-5,TRBV5-6,.,TGTGCCAGCAGCTCGGGGACAGATAGCAATCAGCCCCAGCATTTT,CASSSGTDSNQPQHF
14,TRBD2,TRBJ2-2,TRBV6-5,.,TGTGCCGCCAAAGCGGGGACGGGAACCGGGGAGCTGTTTTTT,CAAKAGTGTGELFF
14,.,TRBJ1-2,TRBV11-2,.,TGTGCCAGCAGCCAAGGCGCAGGGTCTTATGGCTACACCTTC,CASSQGAGSYGYTF
15,TRBD2,TRBJ2-1,TRBV15,once,TGTGCCACCAGCAGAGCTAGCGGGGCCTACAATGAGCAGTTCTTC,CATSRASGAYNEQFF
15,TRBD2,TRBJ2-5,TRBV27,.,TGTGCCAGCAGTCCATTGCGGGAGATTCAAGAGACCCAGTACTTC,CASSPLREIQETQYF
13,.,TRBJ2-7,TRBV28,.,TGTGCCAGCAGTTTAGCCTTTGGTTACGAGCAGTACTTC,CASSLAFGYEQYF
14,.,TRBJ1-3,TRBV27,.,TGTGCCAGCAGTTTATCGGGAGACGGATACACCATATATTTT,CASSLSGDGYTIYF
12,.,TRBJ2-5,TRBV5-1,.,TGCGCCAGCAGCTTCAGTTTTGAGACCCAGTACTTC,CASSFSFETQYF
16,TRBD1,TRBJ2-7,TRBV10-3,.,TGTGCCATCAGTGAGACTCGGACAGGGGGCTCCTACGAGCAGTACTTC,CAISETRTGGSYEQYF
15,TRBD1,TRBJ1-2,TRBV11-1,.,TGTGCCAGCAGCTTAAACAGGGGTAGTAACTATGGCTACACCTTC,CASSLNRGSNYGYTF
14,TRBD1,TRBJ2-7,TRBV28,.,TGTGCCAGCAGCTCCGGGACAGGGGAGGGCGAGCAGTACTTC,CASSSGTGEGEQYF
14,TRBD1,TRBJ1-5,TRBV6-6,.,TGTGCCAGCAGCCTGTCAGGGGGGCTTCAGCCCCAGCATTTT,CASSLSGGLQPQHF
15,.,TRBJ2-7,TRBV5-4,.,TGTGCCAGCAGCTGGGGGGACGGCGGAGCCTACGAGCAGTACTTC,CASSWGDGGAYEQYF
15,.,TRBJ1-5,TRBV15,.,TGTGCCACCAGCAGAGATCCCCAGGGGTGGCAGCCCCAGCATTTT,CATSRDPQGWQPQHF
14,TRBD2,TRBJ2-1,TRBV2,.,TGTGCCAGCACACCGGGAGGCAACTACAATGAGCAGTTCTTC,CASTPGGNYNEQFF
20,TRBD2,TRBJ2-1,TRBV7-7,once,TGTGCTAGCAGCTTAGCAGTACTAGCGGGAGGGAGGGGGCGCTACAATGAGCAGTTCTTC,CASSLAVLAGGRGRYNEQFF
15,.,TRBJ1-4,TRBV7-9,.,TGTGCCAGCAGCGCCTGGACAGCAACTAATGAAAAACTGTTTTTT,CASSAWTATNEKLFF
12,TRBD1,TRBJ1-2,TRBV2,.,TGTGCCAGCAGTCGGGACAGCAATGGCTACACCTTC,CASSRDSNGYTF